These 23 T cell receptor beta chains were sequenced from one sample in a study of cytomegalovirus exposure and HLA in healthy donors. Amplification used 60 Vbeta primers and 13 Jbeta primers. TCRdb's table, derived via immunoSEQ multiplex PCR, lists solely in-frame clones and lacks some. In the table there are about 220,000 clones, 82% of which are singletons. The specimen sequenced was PBMCs. Receptors were obtained from a woman between 40 and 55 years old in good health and CMV-seropositive.

DNA for the CDR3: TGTGCCTGGAGTCTTGGACTAGCGGGGGGGAGGGAGCAGTTCTTC. It specifies CAWSLGLAGGREQFF. The chain couples TRBV30 to TRBJ2-1, with 15 bases identical to TRBD2. J lost 10 bases, V lost 2 bases, and 6 bases had no gene match. The CDR3 consists of 15 residues. Germline V gene data show CDR1 as GTSNPN and CDR2 as SVGIG (reference sequence).

The chain joins TRBV5-1 to TRBJ2-7, with D tentatively TRBD1 (7 bases). The CDR3 totals 16 residues. Between the trimmed V and J ends, which lost 4 bases and 4 bases, there was a span of 21 bases. CDR1 SGHRS and CDR2 YFSETQ come from the germline V gene. CDR3 nucleotides: TGCGCCAGCAGCGGGGGTCAGGGGGACTTCGGTTACGAGCAGTACTTC. This codes for CASSGGQGDFGYEQYF. Using reference TRBV5-1 and TRBJ2-7 for the parts outside the CDR3, the full variable domain is KAGVTQTPRYLIKTRGQQVTLSCSPISGHRSVSWYQQTPGQGLQFLFEYFSETQRNKGNFPGRFSGRQFSNSRSEMNVSTLELGDSALYLCASSGGQGDFGYEQYFGPGTRLTVT.

CDR3 in amino acids: CASSIAGDGELFF. The CDR3 DNA reads TGTGCCAGTAGTATAGCGGGGGACGGGGAGCTGTTTTTT. The chain combines TRBV19 with TRBJ2-2, with a possible D match to TRBD2 (6 bases). Germline V CDR1 and CDR2: LNHDA, SQIVND (reference sequence). This CDR3 region has 13 residues. Trimming took off 1 base at V and 7 bases at J, with 7 bases between the two ends.

The V call is TRBV5-1, the J call TRBJ2-1; 9 bases are shared with TRBD2. With V trimmed by 4 bases and J by 1 base, 9 bases remained unmatched. The germline CDR1 and CDR2 sequences are SGHRS and YFSETQ. The CDR3 spans 17 residues. CDR3 nucleotides: TGCGCCAGCAGCCCCCGACTGAGCGGGGGGTCCTACAATGAGCAGTTCTTC. Residues: CASSPRLSGGSYNEQFF.

This clone appeared a few times. V gene TRBV27 combines with J gene TRBJ2-7; D gene ambiguous. The CDR3 is made up of 14 amino acids. The germline V gene has CDR1 MNHEY and CDR2 SMNVEV (reference sequence). With 2 bases removed from V and 2 bases from J, the gap between germline ends came to 10 bases. The CDR3 spells CASSLLRIPYEQYF. CDR3 DNA sequence: TGTGCCAGCAGTTTACTGCGGATCCCCTACGAGCAGTACTTC.

This rearrangement joins TRBV7-9 to TRBJ2-5; D is perhaps TRBD2 (5 bases). Matching the DNA end better, TRBJ2-7 makes the J call doubtful. The CDR3 spans 14 residues. Germline V gene data show CDR1 as SEHNR and CDR2 as FQNEAQ (reference sequence). CDR3 in DNA: TGTGCCAGCAGCAAATCGGGGAGCTCCTACGAGCAGTACTTC. Protein sequence: CASSKSGSSYEQYF.

This chain uses TRBV5-1 with TRBJ2-1, with 12 bases aligning to TRBD2. The V segment lost 5 bases and the J segment 6 bases; nucleotides outside the gene matches: 3. The CDR3 is made up of 14 amino acids. Germline loops: CDR1 SGHRS, CDR2 YFSETQ. The CDR3 DNA reads TGCGCCAGCAGGACTAGCGGGAGTGGCAATGAGCAGTTCTTC. This translates into CASRTSGSGNEQFF.

The rearrangement uses TRBV6-5 and TRBJ2-3, with unresolved D. The CDR3 has 13 residues. Germline lookup yields CDR1 MNHEY and CDR2 SVGAGI. The germline V and J ends were trimmed by 7 bases and 1 base, with 9 bases remaining between them. The chain's CDR3 is CASTRTGTDTQYF. CDR3 bases: TGTGCCAGCACCCGTACGGGCACAGATACGCAGTATTTT.

The chain employs TRBV30 and TRBJ1-1; 9 bases line up with TRBD1. The J segment lost 0 bases and the V segment lost 1 base, leaving 3 bases of the junction unmatched. CDR3 size: 15 residues. CDR1 and CDR2 from the germline V gene are GTSNPN and SVGIG (reference sequence). CDR3 residues: CAWSGWTGVNTEAFF. The CDR3 nucleotides read TGTGCCTGGAGTGGATGGACAGGGGTGAACACTGAAGCTTTCTTT.

The chain links TRBV30 to TRBJ1-1; tentative D call: TRBD1 (5 bases). Trimming pared 1 base from V and 9 bases from J, leaving 9 bases between. CDR1 is GTSNPN and CDR2 is SVGIG in the germline V gene (reference sequence). The CDR3 sequence is 11 residues long. The CDR3 DNA follows: TGTGCCTGGAGTGAGGGACTTAAAGCTTTCTTT. This gives the protein CAWSEGLKAFF.

This clone occurred once. The CDR3 nucleotides are TGCAGCGTTGATGGTGCGGAAGCTGTCTACACCTTC. This gives the protein CSVDGAEAVYTF. The gene calls are TRBV29-1 and TRBJ1-2; no reliable D call. The CDR3 consists of 12 residues. Germline assignment: CDR1 SQVTM and CDR2 ANQGSEA. V was shortened by 3 bases and J by 10 bases, with 15 bases between the two germline ends.

This clone was detected only once. Different DNA sequences within this sample yield the same CDR3. The chain couples TRBV7-9 to TRBJ2-7, with D possibly TRBD1 on 5 matching bases. V was cut by 1 base and J by 1 base, with 8 bases left in between. The CDR3 has 14 residues. The germline CDR1 and CDR2 sequences are SEHNR and FQNEAQ (reference sequence). The CDR3, as DNA: TGTGCCAGCAGCTTAGTTACAGGATCCTACGAGCAGTACTTC. It codes for CASSLVTGSYEQYF.

As for this clone: Other DNA sequences within the sample encode an identical CDR3. The gene calls are TRBV30 and TRBJ2-1; no clear D. Germline CDR1 GTSNPN, CDR2 SVGIG (reference sequence). The CDR3 is 11 residues long. The V gene lost 1 base and the J gene lost 4 bases, with 2 bases spanning the gap. The CDR3, as DNA: TGTGCCTGGAGTGCTTACAATGAGCAGTTCTTC. It translates to CAWSAYNEQFF.

This clone was picked up one time. The chain is built from TRBV30 and TRBJ2-1, with 11 bases identical to TRBD1. The germline gives CDR1 GTSNPN, CDR2 SVGIG (reference sequence). The CDR3 is made up of 15 amino acids. Trimming cost V 5 bases and J 5 bases; bases outside gene matches: 8. The DNA of the CDR3 is TGTGCCTGGGTACCGGGACAGGGGGGAAACAATGAGCAGTTCTTC. Its protein is CAWVPGQGGNNEQFF.

The CDR3 sequence: CASSYSNPISYEQYF. Here the CDR3 DNA reads TGTGCCAGCAGTTACTCCAATCCTATCTCCTACGAGCAGTACTTC. This rearrangement joins TRBV6-7 to TRBJ2-7; D remains unclear. TRBV6-7 is an ORF, with its function uncertain. There are 15 residues in the CDR3. The ends were cut back, 0 bases at V and 0 bases at J, with 9 bases in the middle.

Only one count was recorded for this clone. The genes are TRBV13 and TRBJ1-6, with 7 bases aligning to TRBD1. Germline CDR1 reads PRHDT; CDR2 reads FYEKMQ (reference sequence). CDR3 length: 16 residues. V was pared by 1 base and J by 8 bases, with 8 bases of the junction left unmatched. The CDR3 region is CASSLAGGSAHSPLHF. As DNA, the CDR3 is TGTGCCAGCAGCTTAGCAGGGGGTTCAGCCCATTCACCCCTCCACTTT.

The gene calls are TRBV5-6 and TRBJ1-2, with a possible D match to TRBD1 (6 bases). The germline V and J ends were trimmed by 4 bases and 3 bases, with 13 bases remaining between them. Germline CDR1 SGHDT, CDR2 YYEEEE. There are 14 residues in the CDR3. The CDR3 protein is CASSPGQSYYGYTF. The CDR3 DNA reads TGTGCCAGCAGCCCCGGACAGAGCTACTATGGCTACACCTTC.

The chain links TRBV18 to TRBJ2-7; 8 bases map to TRBD2. Germline lookup yields CDR1 KGHSH and CDR2 LQKENI. After removal of 6 bases from V and 3 bases from J, the junction contained 16 bases not matched to a gene. The CDR3 is 17 amino acids. The CDR3 sequence: CASSAGDRGRTNYEQYF. In nucleotides, the CDR3 is TGTGCCAGCTCCGCCGGGGATCGCGGGAGGACCAACTACGAGCAGTACTTC.

The chain uses TRBV29-1 and TRBJ1-2; D remains unclear. The V gene lost 3 bases and the J gene lost 8 bases, with 16 bases spanning the gap. This CDR3 comprises 13 residues. Germline assignment: CDR1 SQVTM and CDR2 ANQGSEA. CDR3 bases: TGCAGCGTTGATTCGGGGATGGAGGGCGGCTACACCTTC. Amino acids: CSVDSGMEGGYTF.

The chain recombines TRBV7-9 with TRBJ1-2, with 7 bases that match TRBD1. Germline V gene data show CDR1 as SEHNR and CDR2 as FQNEAQ (reference sequence). V gave up 5 bases and J gave up 0 bases; unmatched junction bases: 9. This CDR3 spans 16 amino acids. The CDR3 bases are TGTGCCAGCAGCCTATCAGGAGGGGGCCCTAACTATGGCTACACCTTC. This sequence encodes CASSLSGGGPNYGYTF.

This rearrangement joins TRBV19 to TRBJ1-1; D is possibly TRBD1 (5 bases). CDR3 length equals 14 residues. The V end was cut by 7 bases, the J end by 1 base, with 13 bases between. Germline lookup yields CDR1 LNHDA and CDR2 SQIVND (reference sequence). The CDR3 here is CASTNTQANTEAFF. CDR3 DNA sequence: TGTGCCAGTACCAACACACAGGCGAACACTGAAGCTTTCTTT. The whole variable domain, filled in from reference TRBV19 and TRBJ1-1, reads DGGITQSPKYLFRKEGQNVTLSCEQNLNHDAMYWYRQDPGQGLRLIYYSQIVNDFQKGDIAEGYSVSREKKESFPLTVTSAQKNPTAFYLCASTNTQANTEAFFGQGTRLTVV.

V usage is TRBV9 and J usage is TRBJ2-2; 11 bases line up with TRBD2. This CDR3 is built from 21 residues. Looked up from germline, CDR1 is SGDLS and CDR2 is YYNGEE. The junction had 17 bases not matched to a gene; V was cut back by 4 bases and J by 0 bases. Here the CDR3 reads CASSLGHALAGELANTGELFF. The CDR3 DNA is TGTGCCAGCAGCCTAGGACACGCACTAGCGGGGGAGCTAGCGAACACCGGGGAGCTGTTTTTT.

The CDR3 DNA follows: TGTGCCAGCACTTCCGAGGCGGTTAACTATGGCTACACCTTC. Its translation is CASTSEAVNYGYTF. The V call is TRBV2, the J call TRBJ1-2; unclear D gene. This CDR3 comprises 14 residues. From germline, CDR1 is SNHLY and CDR2 FYNNEI. Trimming shortened V by 7 bases and J by 1 base, and 13 bases separated the two germline ends.